Each of the 9 T cell receptor beta chains below was sequenced from the same sample in a study of vaccination effects on CD4 cells after COVID-19 (dated by TCRdb to 2021 to 2024). After less than 13 days of culture, CD4+ T cells were isolated with the EasySep CD4+ T cell isolation kit. Library method: the immunoSEQ multiplex PCR assay. Drawn from immuneACCESS, this table holds only the in-frame rearrangements with V and J called that TCRdb kept. Clones are partly lost; checked studies trace under half to an unresolved V gene and leave the rest unexplained. The sample table shows some 31,000 clones, and around three quarters are seen once. The top ten clones comprise around 3.8% of the sample. These receptors have no known antigen. The specimen comprised CD4+ T cells from PBMCs cultured without peptide, sampled before COVID-19 vaccination. The source of these receptors is a human donor who received a COVID-19 vaccine.

J is TRBJ2-7 and V is TRBV11-2, with 9 bases matching TRBD2. Germline V gene sequence: CDR1 SGHAT, CDR2 FQNNGV. V dropped 2 bases and J dropped 4; count of bases not matched to a gene: 9. This CDR3 contains 16 residues. For the CDR3, the DNA is TGTGCCAGCAGCTTACACTTTAGCGGGAGCAAATACGAGCAGTACTTC. Amino acid sequence: CASSLHFSGSKYEQYF. Combining the CDR3 with reference TRBV11-2 and TRBJ2-7 gives the whole variable domain EAGVAQSPRYKIIEKRQSVAFWCNPISGHATLYWYQQILGQGPKLLIQFQNNGVVDDSQLPKDRFSAERLKGVDSTLKIQPAKLEDSAVYLCASSLHFSGSKYEQYFGPGTRLTVT.

The chain has TRBV27 and TRBJ2-3; 9 positions agree with TRBD2. The CDR3 has 16 residues. Losses at the gene ends were 2 bases for V and 4 bases for J; bases not matched to a gene: 7. Germline lookup yields CDR1 MNHEY and CDR2 SMNVEV (reference sequence). The chain's CDR3 is CASSLRLAGKADTQYF. The CDR3 DNA is TGTGCCAGCAGTTTAAGGCTAGCGGGGAAGGCAGATACGCAGTATTTT.

The chain joins TRBV29-1 to TRBJ1-2; 7 bases map to TRBD1. Germline V CDR1 and CDR2: SQVTM, ANQGSEA. This CDR3 has 15 residues. V was pared by 3 bases and J by 4 bases, with 11 bases of the junction left unmatched. CDR3 loop: CSVERGTGVSYGYTF. The CDR3, as DNA: TGCAGCGTTGAGAGGGGAACAGGGGTTTCCTATGGCTACACCTTC.

This chain connects TRBV11-2 to TRBJ1-2; maybe TRBD1 (6 bases). Germline lookup yields CDR1 SGHAT and CDR2 FQNNGV. Trimming cost V 5 bases and J 7 bases, with 14 bases left between them. This CDR3 comprises 13 residues. CDR3 sequence: CASSINRDGGYTF. The CDR3 DNA sequence: TGTGCCAGCAGCATCAACAGGGACGGTGGCTACACCTTC.

This clone has more than one count but fewer than ten. The chain recombines TRBV7-9 with TRBJ1-2, with 10 bases fitting TRBD1. The length of the CDR3 is 15 residues. V lost 5 bases to trimming and J lost 6 bases; unmatched junction nucleotides: 9. Germline assignment: CDR1 SEHNR and CDR2 FQNEAQ (reference sequence). This CDR3 reads CASSLSGTGVNGYTF. The CDR3, as DNA: TGTGCCAGCAGCCTTAGCGGGACAGGGGTGAATGGCTACACCTTC.

This rearrangement joins TRBV5-5 to TRBJ1-3; weak D call: TRBD1 (5 bases). V lost 0 bases, J lost 2 bases, and 9 bases lay in between. Germline loops: CDR1 SGHKS, CDR2 YYEKEE (reference sequence). The CDR3 is made up of 15 amino acids. CDR3 protein: CASSLVAGTGNTIYF. Written as DNA, the CDR3 is TGTGCCAGCAGCTTGGTTGCAGGGACTGGAAACACCATATATTTT.

The rearrangement links TRBV27 to TRBJ1-5; 7 bases agree with TRBD1. Germline V gene data show CDR1 as MNHEY and CDR2 as SMNVEV (reference sequence). The J segment lost 7 bases and the V segment lost 3 bases, leaving 6 bases of the junction unmatched. This CDR3 spans 14 amino acids. The CDR3 nucleotides are TGTGCCAGCAGTTTGCGACAGGGACTACAGCCCCAGCATTTT. It codes for CASSLRQGLQPQHF.

J is TRBJ2-7 and V is TRBV27; perhaps TRBD2 as D (5 bases). V lost 0 bases, J lost 0 bases, and 12 bases lay in between. Germline V CDR1 and CDR2: MNHEY, SMNVEV (reference sequence). The CDR3 consists of 16 residues. The CDR3 spells CASSLSWGEVSYEQYF. The CDR3 region has the DNA TGTGCCAGCAGTTTATCCTGGGGAGAGGTCTCCTACGAGCAGTACTTC.

This CDR3 is CASSPTGYYEQYF. CDR3 DNA: TGTGCCAGCAGCCCCACAGGGTACTACGAGCAGTACTTC. The genes are TRBV5-4 and TRBJ2-7; D perhaps matches TRBD1 (6 bases). The germline CDR1 and CDR2 sequences are SGHNT and YYREEE (reference sequence). This CDR3 has 13 residues. V dropped 4 bases and J dropped 3 bases, with 11 bases sitting between them. The whole variable domain, filled in from reference TRBV5-4 and TRBJ2-7, reads ETGVTQSPTHLIKTRGQQVTLRCSSQSGHNTVSWYQQALGQGPQFIFQYYREEENGRGNFPPRFSGLQFPNYSSELNVNALELDDSALYLCASSPTGYYEQYFGPGTRLTVT.